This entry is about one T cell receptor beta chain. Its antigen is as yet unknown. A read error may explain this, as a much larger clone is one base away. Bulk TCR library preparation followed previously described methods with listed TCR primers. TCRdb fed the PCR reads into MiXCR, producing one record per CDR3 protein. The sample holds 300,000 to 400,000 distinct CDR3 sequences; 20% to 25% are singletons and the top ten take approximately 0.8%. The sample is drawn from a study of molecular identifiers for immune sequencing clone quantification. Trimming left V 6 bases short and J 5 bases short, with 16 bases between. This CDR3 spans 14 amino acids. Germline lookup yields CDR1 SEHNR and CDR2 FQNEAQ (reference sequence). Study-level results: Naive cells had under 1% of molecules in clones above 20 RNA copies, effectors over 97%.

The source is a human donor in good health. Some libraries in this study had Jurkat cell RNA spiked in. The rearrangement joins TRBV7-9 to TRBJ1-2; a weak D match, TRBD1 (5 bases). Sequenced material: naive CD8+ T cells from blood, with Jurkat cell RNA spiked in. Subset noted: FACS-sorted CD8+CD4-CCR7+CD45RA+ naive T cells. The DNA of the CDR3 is TGTGCCAGCAGACATACCGGGGCACCTTATGGCTACACCTTC. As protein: CASRHTGAPYGYTF.